These 18 T cell receptor beta chains share one sample of origin, sequenced in a study of regulatory T cells in long-lasting Graves disease. With iRepertoire HTBI primers and Arm-PCR of CDR3 regions, TCR beta libraries were built. TCRdb independently ran MiXCR on the multiplex PCR reads; one entry per CDR3 protein. The repertoire includes 420,000 or so distinct CDR3 sequences, about a sixth of them detected once, and 20% to 25% sits in the top ten. Time point here: newly diagnosed GD, antithyroid drugs for less than 3 months. The TCR library was prepared using RNA isolated from PBMCs. These data also featured in a second study, about T cells in Graves' hyperthyroidism and ophthalmopathy.

Sequenced here: peripheral blood mononuclear cells (PBMCs), sampled at new diagnosis, from a patient treated with antithyroid drugs. Source of these receptors: a young woman with Graves disease.

As regards this clonotype: A much larger clone is a single base away; this may be a read error. The V and J genes are TRBV20-1 and TRBJ1-1; no clear D. The CDR3 is 15 residues long. Germline loops: CDR1 DFQATT, CDR2 SNEGSKA (reference sequence). Trimming removed 1 base from V and 0 bases from J, with 12 bases in between. DNA for the CDR3: TGCAGTGCTAGAGGTTTAGGCAGATTGAACACTGAAGCTTTCTTT. It is translated as CSARGLGRLNTEAFF.

The chain carries TRBV5-1 and TRBJ1-4; D gene ambiguous. CDR1 and CDR2 from the germline V gene are SGHRS and YFSETQ. This CDR3 comprises 15 residues. Trimming left V 4 bases short and J 4 bases short, with 14 bases between. The CDR3 DNA reads as TGCGCCAGCAGCACAACAGAACCCAATAATGAAAAACTGTTTTTT. Protein product: CASSTTEPNNEKLFF. Full variable domain (remainder filled in from reference TRBV5-1 and TRBJ1-4): KAGVTQTPRYLIKTRGQQVTLSCSPISGHRSVSWYQQTPGQGLQFLFEYFSETQRNKGNFPGRFSGRQFSNSRSEMNVSTLELGDSALYLCASSTTEPNNEKLFFGSGTQLSVL.

This clonotype has more than one count but fewer than ten. The gene calls are TRBV7-9 and TRBJ2-1; TRBD1 agrees at 10 bases. From germline, CDR1 is SEHNR and CDR2 FQNEAQ (reference sequence). The trim removed 2 bases at V and 8 bases at J, leaving 9 bases unmatched. CDR3 length: 16 amino acids. CDR3 nucleotide sequence: TGTGCCAGCAGCTTAAGTGGGCGACAGGGGGCCGATGAGCAGTTCTTC. This sequence encodes CASSLSGRQGADEQFF.

This clonotype was seen more than once but under ten times. This chain joins TRBV6-5 and TRBJ2-5; D uncertain. Germline V CDR1 and CDR2: MNHEY, SVGAGI. The CDR3 totals 13 residues. Trimming pared 2 bases from V and 2 bases from J, leaving 6 bases between. CDR3 sequence (DNA): TGTGCCAGCAGTTACCCGATACAAGAGACCCAGTACTTC. Translated: CASSYPIQETQYF.

This clonotype was seen at least ten times. V usage is TRBV9 and J usage is TRBJ2-7; 7 nucleotides match TRBD1. V was pared by 4 bases and J by 3 bases, with 10 bases of the junction left unmatched. The CDR3 runs 15 residues. Germline V gene data show CDR1 as SGDLS and CDR2 as YYNGEE. In DNA, the CDR3 is TGTGCCAGCAGCTATAAGGGGGCAGTCGACTACGAGCAGTACTTC. Its protein is CASSYKGAVDYEQYF.

This clonotype turned up a few times. The chain has TRBV5-6 and TRBJ2-1; 12 bases line up with TRBD2. V lost 5 bases, J lost 4 bases, and 7 bases stayed unmatched. This CDR3 contains 16 residues. Germline CDR1 SGHDT, CDR2 YYEEEE. DNA of the CDR3: TGTGCCAGCAGGACCGGACTAGCGGGAAATTACAATGAGCAGTTCTTC. Its protein product is CASRTGLAGNYNEQFF.

At least ten counts were recorded for this clonotype. The rearrangement links TRBV2 to TRBJ2-1, with D possibly matching TRBD2 (6 bases). CDR3 length: 16 amino acids. Trimming stripped 5 bases from V and 0 bases from J, with 14 bases between. Germline values: CDR1 SNHLY, CDR2 FYNNEI. CDR3 coding DNA: TGTGCCAGCAGTATGGACTACCCGAGCTCCTACAATGAGCAGTTCTTC. Translated: CASSMDYPSSYNEQFF.

This clonotype came up many times. The chain has TRBV6-1 and TRBJ2-7; D gene ambiguous. V lost 6 bases and J lost 2, with 11 bases in between. The CDR3 totals 13 residues. The germline V gene has CDR1 MNHNS and CDR2 SASEGT. The CDR3 DNA follows: TGTGCCAGCAGCCGGGTTGGGGCCTACGAGCAGTACTTC. Translated, it gives CASSRVGAYEQYF.

This clonotype was picked up many times. V and J are TRBV7-2 and TRBJ2-1; TRBD2 might be the D (6 bases). Per the germline V gene, CDR1 is SGHTA and CDR2 is FQGNSA. The CDR3 has 13 residues. V dropped 5 bases and J dropped 9 bases, with 14 bases sitting between them. The CDR3 spells CASSPRETTEQFF. The CDR3 region has the DNA TGTGCCAGCAGCCCCCGGGAGACAACTGAGCAGTTCTTC.

This clonotype was recorded a few times. The conserved closing phenylalanine or tryptophan is absent in this CDR3, likely reflecting a read error. This chain uses TRBV9 with TRBJ1-1; D is ambiguous. The CDR3 consists of 13 residues. Germline values: CDR1 SGDLS, CDR2 YYNGEE. V lost 0 bases and J 3 bases, leaving 6 bases between the germline ends. CDR3 sequence (DNA): TGTGCCAGCAGCGTAGGAGGCGACACTGAAGCTTTCCTT. Translated, it gives CASSVGGDTEAFL.

This clonotype was detected ten times or more. The CDR3 loop is CSADWTSGTADTQYF. The CDR3 nucleotides read TGCAGCGCGGACTGGACTAGCGGGACCGCAGATACGCAGTATTTT. The gene calls are TRBV20-1 and TRBJ2-3, with 12 positions matching TRBD2. CDR3 length: 15 amino acids. Per germline, CDR1 DFQATT and CDR2 SNEGSKA (reference sequence).

About this clonotype: A single base separates this from a much larger clone, so it may be a read error. CDR3 bases: TGTGCCAGCAGCTTAGGTCCGGGGGTGACGGAGGCCCAGTACTTC. Its protein product is CASSLGPGVTEAQYF. J is TRBJ2-5 and V is TRBV7-9; possibly TRBD2 for D (6 bases). The CDR3 runs 15 residues. CDR1 and CDR2 (germline): SEHNR, FQNEAQ (reference sequence). Trimming removed 1 base from V and 9 bases from J, with 18 bases in between.

The V gene is TRBV20-1, the J gene TRBJ2-7, with D perhaps TRBD2 (6 bases). With 5 bases removed from V and 3 bases from J, the gap between germline ends came to 20 bases. This CDR3 region has 15 residues. CDR1 and CDR2 from the germline V gene are DFQATT and SNEGSKA (reference sequence). The CDR3: CSAEGEPGLFYEQYF. DNA of the CDR3: TGCAGTGCTGAGGGAGAACCGGGACTCTTCTACGAGCAGTACTTC.

This rearrangement joins TRBV3-1 to TRBJ2-3; D is ambiguous. With 1 base removed from V and 6 bases from J, the gap between germline ends came to 8 bases. From germline, CDR1 is LGHDT and CDR2 YNNKEL (reference sequence). The CDR3 is made up of 13 amino acids. The CDR3 loop reads CASSQVPGDTQYF. DNA for the CDR3: TGTGCCAGCAGCCAAGTCCCAGGCGATACGCAGTATTTT.

In this sample, this clonotype turned up many times. The chain combines TRBV11-1 with TRBJ2-7; 7 bases line up with TRBD2. Germline V gene data show CDR1 as SGHAT and CDR2 as FQDESV (reference sequence). Unmatched junction bases numbered 6, after V lost 1 base and J lost 0 bases. This CDR3 contains 16 residues. The CDR3 protein is CASSLGGGRSSYEQYF. The DNA for the CDR3 is TGTGCCAGCAGCTTAGGGGGCGGGAGAAGCTCCTACGAGCAGTACTTC.

This clonotype was seen at least ten times. The chain is built from TRBV20-1 and TRBJ2-1; TRBD1 is a possible D gene (5 bases). The CDR3 extends over 14 amino acids. Germline V gene data show CDR1 as DFQATT and CDR2 as SNEGSKA (reference sequence). V gave up 0 bases and J gave up 3 bases, with 9 bases separating them. The CDR3 region has the DNA TGCAGTGCTAGAGACAGGGTCCACTACAATGAGCAGTTCTTC. It encodes CSARDRVHYNEQFF.

This clonotype was found many times. The rearrangement uses TRBV28 and TRBJ1-1, with D unclear. The CDR3 is 14 residues long. Trimming removed 5 bases at V and 2 bases at J, with 12 bases between. Germline V gene sequence: CDR1 MDHEN, CDR2 SYDVKM. The chain's CDR3 is CASSPPNLNTEAFF. CDR3 nucleotides: TGTGCCAGCAGTCCACCGAACCTTAACACTGAAGCTTTCTTT.

This clonotype has at least ten counts. The chain joins TRBV18 to TRBJ2-1; a possible D gene is TRBD1 (5 bases). In germline, CDR1 is KGHSH, CDR2 LQKENI. With 3 bases removed from V and 4 bases from J, the gap between germline ends came to 7 bases. This CDR3 is built from 13 residues. CDR3 in amino acids: CASSPDTYNEQFF. The DNA of the CDR3 is TGTGCCAGCTCACCGGACACTTACAATGAGCAGTTCTTC.